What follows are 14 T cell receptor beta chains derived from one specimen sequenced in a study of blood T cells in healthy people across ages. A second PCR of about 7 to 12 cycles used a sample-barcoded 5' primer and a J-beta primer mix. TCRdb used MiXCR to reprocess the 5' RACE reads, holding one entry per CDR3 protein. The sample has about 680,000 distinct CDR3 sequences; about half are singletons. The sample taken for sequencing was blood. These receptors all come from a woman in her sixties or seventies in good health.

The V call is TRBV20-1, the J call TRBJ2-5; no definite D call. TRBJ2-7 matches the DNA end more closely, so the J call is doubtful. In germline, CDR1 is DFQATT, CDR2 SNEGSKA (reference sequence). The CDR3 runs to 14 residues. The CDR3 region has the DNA TGCAGTGCCGCCCGGACCCTCCCTCCCGGCGAGCAGTACTTC. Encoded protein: CSAARTLPPGEQYF.

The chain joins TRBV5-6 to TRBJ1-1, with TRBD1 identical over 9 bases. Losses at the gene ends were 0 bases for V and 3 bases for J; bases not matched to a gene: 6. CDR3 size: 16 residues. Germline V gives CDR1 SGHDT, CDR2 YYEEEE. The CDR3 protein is CASSLGAGTGHTEAFF. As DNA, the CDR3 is TGTGCCAGCAGCTTGGGCGCCGGGACAGGGCACACTGAAGCTTTCTTT.

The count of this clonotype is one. This CDR3 is CASMWSGTGELFF. The CDR3 coding sequence is TGTGCCAGCATGTGGTCAGGGACCGGGGAGCTGTTTTTT. The V call is TRBV2, the J call TRBJ2-2; tentatively, D is TRBD1 (5 bases). Trimming took 7 bases from V and 5 from J, leaving 11 bases between them. Germline V gives CDR1 SNHLY, CDR2 FYNNEI. This CDR3 has 13 residues.

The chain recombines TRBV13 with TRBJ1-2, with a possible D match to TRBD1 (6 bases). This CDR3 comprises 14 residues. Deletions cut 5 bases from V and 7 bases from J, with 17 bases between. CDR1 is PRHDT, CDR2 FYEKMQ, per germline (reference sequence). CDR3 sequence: CASSPRTVVGGYTF. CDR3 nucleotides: TGTGCCAGCAGCCCCCGGACAGTGGTGGGTGGCTACACCTTC.

The CDR3 sequence: CASSQALTVASEQYF. The CDR3 nucleotides read TGCGCCAGCAGCCAAGCCCTCACCGTGGCTAGCGAGCAGTACTTC. The chain uses TRBV4-3 and TRBJ2-5; the D is unclear. TRBJ2-7 explains the end of the DNA better; the J call may be wrong. The CDR3 has 15 residues. From germline, CDR1 is LGHNA and CDR2 YSLEER.

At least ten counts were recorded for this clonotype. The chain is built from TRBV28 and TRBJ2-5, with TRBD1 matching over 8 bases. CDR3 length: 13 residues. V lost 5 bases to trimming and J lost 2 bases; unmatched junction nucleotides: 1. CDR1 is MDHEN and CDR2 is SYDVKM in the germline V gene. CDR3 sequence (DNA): TGTGCCAGCAGTACAGGGGGGCAAGAGACCCAGTACTTC. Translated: CASSTGGQETQYF.

The CDR3 loop reads CASSPQARGRYGYTF. The CDR3 DNA is TGTGCCAGCAGCCCCCAGGCCAGGGGGCGATATGGCTACACCTTC. The V and J genes are TRBV27 and TRBJ1-2; 8 bases map to TRBD1. CDR1 is MNHEY, CDR2 SMNVEV, per germline (reference sequence). The CDR3 is made up of 15 amino acids. V trimming: 6 bases; J trimming: 5 bases; junction bases outside the gene matches: 11.

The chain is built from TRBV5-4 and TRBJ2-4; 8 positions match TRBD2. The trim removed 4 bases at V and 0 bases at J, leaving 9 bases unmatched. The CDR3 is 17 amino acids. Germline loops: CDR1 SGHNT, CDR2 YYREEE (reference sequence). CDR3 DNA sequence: TGTGCCAGCAGCCCCGGGGGGGGTAGCGTAGCCAAAAACATTCAGTACTTC. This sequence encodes CASSPGGGSVAKNIQYF.

The CDR3 DNA follows: TGTGCCAGCAGTCCTACAGGGGAGCGAGGCTACACCTTC. Amino acid sequence: CASSPTGERGYTF. The chain combines TRBV12-3 or TRBV12-4 with TRBJ1-2; TRBD1 matches 7 bases. Unmatched junction bases numbered 8, after V lost 5 bases and J lost 8 bases. This CDR3 region has 13 residues.

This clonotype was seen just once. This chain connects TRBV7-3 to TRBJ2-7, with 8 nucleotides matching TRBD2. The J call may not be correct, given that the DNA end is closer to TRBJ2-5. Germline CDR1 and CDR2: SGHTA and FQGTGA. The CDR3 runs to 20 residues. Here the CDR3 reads CASSSHGLILPAGGLETQYF. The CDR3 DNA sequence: TGTGCCAGCAGCTCCCACGGCCTAATTCTCCCGGCGGGAGGTTTGGAGACCCAGTACTTC.

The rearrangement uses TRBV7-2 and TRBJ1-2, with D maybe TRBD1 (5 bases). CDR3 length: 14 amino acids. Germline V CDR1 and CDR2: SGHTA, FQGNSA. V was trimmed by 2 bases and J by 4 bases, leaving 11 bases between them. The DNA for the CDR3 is TGTGCCAGCAGCTTAAGTCAGGGTACCTATGGCTACACCTTC. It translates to CASSLSQGTYGYTF.

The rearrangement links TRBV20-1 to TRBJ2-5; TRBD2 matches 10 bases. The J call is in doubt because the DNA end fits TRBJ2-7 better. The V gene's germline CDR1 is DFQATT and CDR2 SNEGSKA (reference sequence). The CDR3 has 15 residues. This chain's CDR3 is CSASRLAGGRGEQYF. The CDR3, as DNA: TGCAGTGCTAGTCGCTTAGCGGGAGGAAGAGGCGAGCAGTACTTC.

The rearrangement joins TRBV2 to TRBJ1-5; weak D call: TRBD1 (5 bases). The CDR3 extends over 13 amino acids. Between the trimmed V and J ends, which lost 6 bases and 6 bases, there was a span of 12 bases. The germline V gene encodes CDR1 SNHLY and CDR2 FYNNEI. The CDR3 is CASRRQTSQPQHF. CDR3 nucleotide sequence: TGTGCCAGCAGGCGACAGACGAGTCAGCCCCAGCATTTT. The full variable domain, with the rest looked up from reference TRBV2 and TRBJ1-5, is EPEVTQTPSHQVTQMGQEVILRCVPISNHLYFYWYRQILGQKVEFLVSFYNNEISEKSEIFDDQFSVERPDGSNFTLKIRSTKLEDSAMYFCASRRQTSQPQHFGDGTRLSIL.

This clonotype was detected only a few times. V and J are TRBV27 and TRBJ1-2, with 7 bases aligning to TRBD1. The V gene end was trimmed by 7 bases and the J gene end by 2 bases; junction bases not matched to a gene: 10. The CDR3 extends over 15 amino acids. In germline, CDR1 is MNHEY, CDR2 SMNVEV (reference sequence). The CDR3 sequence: CASMGLGQTNYGYTF. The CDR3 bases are TGTGCCAGCATGGGATTGGGACAGACCAACTATGGCTACACCTTC.